The 29 T cell receptor beta chains in this list originate from one sample, sequenced in a study of T cell responses to AZD1222 COVID-19 vaccine. Method: immunoSEQ multiplex PCR; TCRdb's copy keeps in-frame clones and lacks some. Of roughly 180,000 clones in the sample, about 95% were seen once. The source was peripheral blood, collected on day 0 of AZD1222 vaccination. The receptors here all came from an adult in good health.

This chain links TRBV29-1 with TRBJ1-1; 7 nucleotides align to TRBD1. The CDR3 covers 13 residues. Germline V gene data show CDR1 as SQVTM and CDR2 as ANQGSEA. The V and J ends lost 5 bases and 1 base, in that order; junction bases with no gene match: 4. CDR3 in amino acids: CSVFDRANTEAFF. Written as DNA, the CDR3 is TGCAGCGTTTTCGACAGGGCGAACACTGAAGCTTTCTTT.

The V and J genes are TRBV2 and TRBJ1-2, with D perhaps TRBD1 (6 bases). This CDR3 has 13 residues. Per the germline V gene, CDR1 is SNHLY and CDR2 is FYNNEI. Trimming stripped 10 bases from V and 4 bases from J, with 16 bases between. The CDR3 protein is CATSQGTTYGYTF. CDR3 nucleotide sequence: TGTGCCACATCACAGGGAACTACCTATGGCTACACCTTC.

The chain is built from TRBV6-5 and TRBJ2-6, with D tentatively TRBD2 (5 bases). V lost 4 bases and J lost 1, with 11 bases in between. The CDR3 runs 16 residues. Germline-derived CDR1 and CDR2 are MNHEY and SVGAGI. The CDR3 loop reads CASSFGERSGANVLTF. The CDR3 DNA is TGTGCCAGCAGTTTCGGCGAGCGGTCTGGGGCCAACGTCCTGACTTTC.

The J gene is TRBJ2-6, the V gene TRBV7-9; D gene ambiguous. The CDR3 sequence is 14 residues long. Germline CDR1 is SEHNR and CDR2 is FQNEAQ (reference sequence). V dropped 5 bases and J dropped 0 bases, with 5 bases sitting between them. This CDR3 is CASSPGSGANVLTF. CDR3 DNA sequence: TGTGCCAGCAGCCCCGGCTCTGGGGCCAACGTCCTGACTTTC.

V usage is TRBV14 and J usage is TRBJ2-1; a possible D gene is TRBD2 (5 bases). V was pared by 4 bases and J by 2 bases, with 9 bases between. The V gene's germline CDR1 is SGHDN and CDR2 FVKESK. The CDR3 is 14 residues long. The CDR3 DNA is TGTGCCAGCAGCCCGACTACCACCTACAATGAGCAGTTCTTC. This sequence encodes CASSPTTTYNEQFF.

V and J are TRBV28 and TRBJ1-1, with a tentative D call TRBD1 (6 bases). Per germline, CDR1 MDHEN and CDR2 SYDVKM. The length of the CDR3 is 13 residues. V was cut by 6 bases and J by 6 bases, with 14 bases left in between. Here the CDR3 reads CASSGPGGSEAFF. DNA of the CDR3: TGTGCCAGCAGCGGGCCGGGGGGCTCTGAAGCTTTCTTT.

This clone was counted once. The chain links TRBV9 to TRBJ2-7; perhaps D is TRBD1 or TRBD2 (5 bases each). V lost 0 bases and J lost 7, with 14 bases in between. CDR1 and CDR2 from the germline V gene are SGDLS and YYNGEE. There are 14 residues in the CDR3. Written as DNA, the CDR3 is TGTGCCAGCAGCGTAGCCCAAGGGACCTGGGAGCAGTACTTC. It translates to CASSVAQGTWEQYF. Supplemented by reference TRBV9 and TRBJ2-7, the full variable domain reads DSGVTQTPKHLITATGQRVTLRCSPRSGDLSVYWYQQSLDQGLQFLIQYYNGEERAKGNILERFSAQQFPDLHSELNLSSLELGDSALYFCASSVAQGTWEQYFGPGTRLTVT.

The CDR3 loop reads CASSRTSANTGELFF. The CDR3 nucleotides are TGTGCCAGCTCGAGGACTAGCGCGAACACCGGGGAGCTGTTTTTT. The V and J genes are TRBV6-5 and TRBJ2-2; 9 positions match TRBD2. J lost 0 bases, V lost 8 bases, and 4 bases had no gene match. Germline lookup yields CDR1 MNHEY and CDR2 SVGAGI. The CDR3 sequence is 15 residues long.

The sample holds one count of this clone. J is TRBJ2-4 and V is TRBV11-3; maybe TRBD1 (5 bases). Per the germline V gene, CDR1 is SGHNT and CDR2 is YENEEA. This CDR3 region has 12 residues. V lost 5 bases and J lost 8, with 10 bases in between. CDR3 sequence: CASSQGADIQYF. CDR3 bases: TGTGCCAGCAGCCAAGGGGCAGACATTCAGTACTTC.

V gene TRBV5-5 combines with J gene TRBJ1-1; 9 bases match TRBD1. The CDR3 is 14 amino acids. Trimming removed 2 bases from V and 5 bases from J; junction bases left unmatched: 4. Germline assignment: CDR1 SGHKS and CDR2 YYEKEE (reference sequence). CDR3: CASSLQGARTEAFF. CDR3 in DNA: TGTGCCAGCAGCTTACAGGGGGCGCGGACTGAAGCTTTCTTT.

The chain joins TRBV11-2 to TRBJ2-7; D gene ambiguous. Germline CDR1 and CDR2: SGHAT and FQNNGV. The CDR3 is 14 residues long. Trimming pared 4 bases from V and 3 bases from J, leaving 13 bases between. CDR3 amino acids: CASSSVSRNYEQYF. The CDR3 DNA sequence: TGTGCCAGCAGCTCGGTGTCCCGGAACTACGAGCAGTACTTC.

The chain couples TRBV3-1 (or the pseudogene TRBV3-2) to TRBJ2-1; perhaps TRBD2 as D (6 bases). CDR1 LGHDT and CDR2 YNNKEL come from the germline V gene (reference sequence). The CDR3 totals 15 residues. The V end was cut by 3 bases, the J end by 5 bases, with 14 bases between. The CDR3 region has the DNA TGTGCCAGCAGCCACGGCGGGGTAAGGGACAATGAGCAGTTCTTC. This sequence encodes CASSHGGVRDNEQFF.

The chain couples TRBV6-6 to TRBJ1-1; the D is unclear. CDR1 is MNHNY, CDR2 SVGAGI, per germline (reference sequence). There are 13 residues in the CDR3. Trimming stripped 4 bases from V and 5 bases from J, with 11 bases between. The CDR3 spells CASSSEIGTEAFF. DNA for the CDR3: TGTGCCAGCAGTTCCGAAATCGGGACTGAAGCTTTCTTT.

The genes are TRBV19 and TRBJ2-1, with D unresolved. Trimming cost V 5 bases and J 6 bases, with 8 bases left between them. Germline V gene sequence: CDR1 LNHDA, CDR2 SQIVND (reference sequence). The CDR3 has 12 amino acids. CDR3 in amino acids: CASSPPGNEQFF. The CDR3 DNA sequence: TGTGCCAGTAGTCCCCCGGGCAATGAGCAGTTCTTC.

This clone has only one observation. This same CDR3 is encoded by further DNA sequences in the sample. This chain links TRBV5-1 with TRBJ1-2; no definite D call. V dropped 0 bases and J dropped 7 bases, with 4 bases sitting between them. The V gene's germline CDR1 is SGHRS and CDR2 YFSETQ. The CDR3 contains 11 residues. Here the CDR3 reads CASSLEGGYTF. Here the CDR3 DNA reads TGCGCCAGCAGCTTGGAAGGTGGCTACACCTTC. Filled out from reference TRBV5-1 and TRBJ1-2, the complete variable domain reads KAGVTQTPRYLIKTRGQQVTLSCSPISGHRSVSWYQQTPGQGLQFLFEYFSETQRNKGNFPGRFSGRQFSNSRSEMNVSTLELGDSALYLCASSLEGGYTFGSGTRLTVV.

The V call is TRBV4-1, the J call TRBJ1-2, with D perhaps TRBD1 (5 bases). This CDR3 is 16 amino acids long. Germline loops: CDR1 MGHRA, CDR2 YSYEKL. Trimming stripped 3 bases from V and 5 bases from J, with 19 bases between. DNA for the CDR3: TGCGCCAGCAGCCAGCCGGGTAAGGGGACGGGATATGGCTACACCTTC. Translating gives CASSQPGKGTGYGYTF.

The chain has TRBV6-5 and TRBJ1-2, with D maybe TRBD1 (5 bases). This CDR3 contains 14 residues. Germline CDR1 is MNHEY and CDR2 is SVGAGI. Deletions cut 9 bases from V and 1 base from J, with 15 bases between. The CDR3 DNA sequence: TGTGCCAGTCAAGAAGGGACCTATAACTATGGCTACACCTTC. The encoded protein is CASQEGTYNYGYTF.

The genes are TRBV19 and TRBJ1-4, with D hard to call. The length of the CDR3 is 15 residues. Germline V gene sequence: CDR1 LNHDA, CDR2 SQIVND (reference sequence). The V and J ends lost 7 bases and 3 bases respectively, with 15 bases between them. CDR3 DNA sequence: TGTGCCAGTACCACCCGAGGCAACCCTAATGAAAAACTGTTTTTT. Protein product: CASTTRGNPNEKLFF. Full variable domain (rest looked up from reference TRBV19 and TRBJ1-4): DGGITQSPKYLFRKEGQNVTLSCEQNLNHDAMYWYRQDPGQGLRLIYYSQIVNDFQKGDIAEGYSVSREKKESFPLTVTSAQKNPTAFYLCASTTRGNPNEKLFFGSGTQLSVL.

J is TRBJ1-1 and V is TRBV9, with D tentatively TRBD1 (5 bases). The germline gives CDR1 SGDLS, CDR2 YYNGEE. The CDR3 is 14 residues long. V was cut by 4 bases and J by 9 bases, with 19 bases left in between. The CDR3 DNA is TGTGCCAGCAGCCCCCACGTCCAGGGATCCCAAGCTTTCTTT. Encoded protein: CASSPHVQGSQAFF. The full variable domain, in which reference TRBV9 and TRBJ1-1 provide the parts outside the CDR3, is DSGVTQTPKHLITATGQRVTLRCSPRSGDLSVYWYQQSLDQGLQFLIQYYNGEERAKGNILERFSAQQFPDLHSELNLSSLELGDSALYFCASSPHVQGSQAFFGQGTRLTVV.

The V and J genes are TRBV19 and TRBJ2-7, with D possibly being TRBD2 (5 bases). CDR1 and CDR2 (germline): LNHDA, SQIVND (reference sequence). This CDR3 contains 17 residues. V was cut by 7 bases and J by 13 bases, with 35 bases left in between. The CDR3 bases are TGTGCCAGTACCCCTGGTCGGGGAGAAAAGACGAGCTTACCCCTTTACTTC. Amino acids: CASTPGRGEKTSLPLYF.

V and J are TRBV10-1 and TRBJ2-3; 8 nucleotides line up with TRBD2. Germline values: CDR1 WNHNN, CDR2 SYGVQD (reference sequence). This CDR3 has 15 residues. V shed 3 bases, J shed 3 bases, and the junction held 5 bases outside the gene matches. The CDR3 sequence: CASSEDVAGTDTQYF. The CDR3 bases are TGCGCCAGCAGTGAAGACGTAGCGGGAACAGATACGCAGTATTTT.

The chain carries TRBV7-6 and TRBJ2-1, with 8 bases lining up with TRBD1. The germline CDR1 and CDR2 sequences are SGHVS and FNYEAQ. The V gene end was trimmed by 4 bases and the J gene end by 7 bases; junction bases not matched to a gene: 9. This CDR3 spans 15 amino acids. CDR3 DNA: TGTGCCAGCAGCTACACAGGGGGAGTCGGGAATGAGCAGTTCTTC. It codes for CASSYTGGVGNEQFF. The variable domain in full, completed from reference TRBV7-6 and TRBJ2-1, reads GAGVSQSPRYKVTKRGQDVALRCDPISGHVSLYWYRQALGQGPEFLTYFNYEAQQDKSGLPNDRFSAERPEGSISTLTIQRTEQRDSAMYRCASSYTGGVGNEQFFGPGTRLTVL.

The rearrangement joins TRBV29-1 to TRBJ1-2; D uncertain. Trimming pared 2 bases from V and 1 base from J, leaving 14 bases between. The CDR3 consists of 15 residues. Germline CDR1 SQVTM, CDR2 ANQGSEA. CDR3 nucleotide sequence: TGCAGCGTTGAACCGCTTCAGAGACTTAACTATGGCTACACCTTC. Translation: CSVEPLQRLNYGYTF.

The chain employs TRBV28 and TRBJ1-2, with D perhaps TRBD1 (5 bases). The CDR3 consists of 13 residues. Trimming pared 6 bases from V and 0 bases from J, leaving 8 bases between. CDR1 and CDR2 (germline): MDHEN, SYDVKM. The DNA of the CDR3 is TGTGCCAGCAGGTCGACAGCTAACTATGGCTACACCTTC. Its translation is CASRSTANYGYTF.

V usage is TRBV7-9 and J usage is TRBJ2-5; TRBD1 agrees at 9 bases. J gave up 0 bases and V 1 base, and 12 bases lay outside the gene matches. Per the germline V gene, CDR1 is SEHNR and CDR2 is FQNEAQ (reference sequence). This CDR3 region has 19 residues. The CDR3 sequence is CASSLGGQGVLRYQETQYF. The DNA for the CDR3 is TGTGCCAGCAGCTTAGGGGGACAGGGTGTCCTGAGGTACCAAGAGACCCAGTACTTC.

The V and J genes are TRBV2 and TRBJ2-3; TRBD2 might be the D (6 bases). V gave up 10 bases and J gave up 2 bases, with 19 bases separating them. Per the germline V gene, CDR1 is SNHLY and CDR2 is FYNNEI. The CDR3 runs 15 residues. CDR3 sequence reads: CAIDGSQNPTDTQYF. For the CDR3, the DNA is TGTGCCATCGACGGGAGCCAGAACCCCACAGATACGCAGTATTTT.

The chain joins TRBV30 to TRBJ2-1; 8 bases align to TRBD2. The length of the CDR3 is 14 residues. The ends lost 4 bases at V and 3 bases at J; junction bases unmatched: 5. Germline-derived CDR1 and CDR2 are GTSNPN and SVGIG (reference sequence). CDR3: CAWMGLAGYNEQFF. CDR3 nucleotide sequence: TGTGCCTGGATGGGCCTAGCGGGCTACAATGAGCAGTTCTTC.

This CDR3 is CASSPGFESSYEQYF. The CDR3 coding sequence is TGTGCCAGCAGCCCCGGGTTTGAGAGCTCCTACGAGCAGTACTTC. The rearrangement uses TRBV3-1 (or the pseudogene TRBV3-2) and TRBJ2-7; D not certain. The ends were cut back, 4 bases at V and 0 bases at J, with 13 bases in the middle. The CDR3 is made up of 15 amino acids. The V gene's germline CDR1 is LGHDT and CDR2 YNNKEL (reference sequence).

The chain is built from TRBV5-4 and TRBJ1-1; perhaps TRBD1 as D (5 bases). Trimming stripped 0 bases from V and 5 bases from J, with 8 bases between. Germline-derived CDR1 and CDR2 are SGHNT and YYREEE (reference sequence). The CDR3 runs 13 residues. CDR3 amino acids: CASSLGGRTEAFF. The DNA for the CDR3 is TGTGCCAGCAGCTTGGGGGGACGTACTGAAGCTTTCTTT.